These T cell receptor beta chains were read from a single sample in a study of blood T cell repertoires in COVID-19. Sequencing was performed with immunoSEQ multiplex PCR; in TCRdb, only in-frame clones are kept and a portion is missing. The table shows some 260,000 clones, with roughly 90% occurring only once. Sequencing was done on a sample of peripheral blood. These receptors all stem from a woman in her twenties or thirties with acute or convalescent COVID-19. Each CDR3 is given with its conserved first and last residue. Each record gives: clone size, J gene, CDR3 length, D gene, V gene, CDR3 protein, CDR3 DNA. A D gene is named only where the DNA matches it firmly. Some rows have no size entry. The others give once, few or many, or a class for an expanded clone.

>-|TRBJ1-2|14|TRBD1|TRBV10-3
CAIEDRGQNYGYTF
TGTGCCATCGAAGACAGGGGGCAGAACTATGGCTACACCTTC
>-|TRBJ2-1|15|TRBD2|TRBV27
CASSLLAGGMNEQFF
TGTGCCAGCAGTTTACTCGCGGGAGGGATGAATGAGCAGTTCTTC
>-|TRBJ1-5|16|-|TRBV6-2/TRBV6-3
CASSYDRFYSNQPQHF
TGTGCCAGCAGTTACGACAGATTCTATAGCAATCAGCCCCAGCATTTT
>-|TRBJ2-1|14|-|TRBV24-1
CATSDSGLWNEQFF
TGTGCCACCAGTGATAGCGGATTATGGAATGAGCAGTTCTTC
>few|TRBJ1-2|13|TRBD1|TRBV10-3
CAISEDREHGYTF
TGTGCCATCAGTGAGGACAGGGAACATGGCTACACCTTC
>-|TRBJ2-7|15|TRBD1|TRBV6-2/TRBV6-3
CASSFTGGGITEQYF
TGTGCCAGCAGTTTTACAGGGGGCGGAATTACCGAGCAGTACTTC
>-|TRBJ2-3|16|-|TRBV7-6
CASSGRSRGPTDTQYF
TGTGCCAGCAGCGGCCGATCGAGAGGGCCCACAGATACGCAGTATTTT
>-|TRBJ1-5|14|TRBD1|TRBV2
CASTQDRAGQPQHF
TGTGCCAGCACCCAGGACAGGGCTGGCCAGCCCCAGCATTTT
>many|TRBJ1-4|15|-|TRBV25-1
CASNLGQSGNEKLFF
TGTGCCAGCAATCTCGGACAGTCTGGGAATGAAAAACTGTTTTTT
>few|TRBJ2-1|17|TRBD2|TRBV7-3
CASSPKGLAVSYNEQFF
TGTGCCAGCAGCCCGAAGGGGCTAGCGGTTTCCTACAATGAGCAGTTCTTC
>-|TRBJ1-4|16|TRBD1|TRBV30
CAWSGGTGQANEKLFF
TGTGCCTGGAGTGGGGGGACAGGTCAGGCTAATGAAAAACTGTTTTTT
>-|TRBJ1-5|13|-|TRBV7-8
CASSLMRDQPQHF
TGTGCCAGCAGCTTAATGAGGGATCAGCCCCAGCATTTT
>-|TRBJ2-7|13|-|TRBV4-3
CASSQDPGFEQYF
TGCGCCAGCAGCCAAGATCCGGGTTTCGAGCAGTACTTC
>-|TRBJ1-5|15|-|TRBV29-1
CSVEEQGRSNQPQHF
TGCAGCGTTGAAGAACAGGGCAGGAGCAATCAGCCCCAGCATTTT
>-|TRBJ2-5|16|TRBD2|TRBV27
CASSLHLAGGKETQYF
TGTGCCAGCAGTTTACACCTAGCGGGAGGGAAAGAGACCCAGTACTTC